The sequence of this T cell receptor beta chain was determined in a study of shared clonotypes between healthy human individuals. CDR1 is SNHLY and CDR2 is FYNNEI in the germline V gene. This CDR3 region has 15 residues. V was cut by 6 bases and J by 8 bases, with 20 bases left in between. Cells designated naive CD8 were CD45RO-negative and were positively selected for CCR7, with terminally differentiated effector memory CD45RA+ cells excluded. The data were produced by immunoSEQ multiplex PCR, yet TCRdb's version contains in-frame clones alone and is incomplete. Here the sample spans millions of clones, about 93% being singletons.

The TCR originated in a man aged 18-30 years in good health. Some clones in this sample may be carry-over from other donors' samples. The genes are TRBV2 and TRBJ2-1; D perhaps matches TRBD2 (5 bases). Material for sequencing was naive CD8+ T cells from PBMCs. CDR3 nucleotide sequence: TGTGCCAGCAGCCTACTAGGACTCGGGGAGTATGAGCAGTTCTTC. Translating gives CASSLLGLGEYEQFF.